This T cell receptor beta chain was observed in a study of shared clonotypes between healthy human individuals. Study-wide results and caveats: Memory subsets generally showed smaller estimated richness than naive subsets did. Clonotype sharing among donors was thought likely to change with sequencing depth.

Turning to this clone: What it binds is unknown.

The CDR3 has 15 residues. The germline gives CDR1 MNHNS, CDR2 SASEGT. V lost 5 bases and J lost 3, with 14 bases in between. Every subset had its genomic DNA shared out evenly among several immunoSEQ plates. The data were produced by immunoSEQ multiplex PCR, yet TCRdb's version contains in-frame clones alone and is incomplete. Here the sample spans about 1.5 million clones, approximately 98% being singletons. Sample: naive CD4+ T cells sorted from blood. Described subset: CD45RA+ positively selected. The source is a man younger than 40 in good health. The chain uses TRBV6-1 and TRBJ1-5, with D possibly TRBD1 on 5 matching bases. In nucleotides, the CDR3 is TGTGCCAGCAGTTCAGATCAGGGATTCAATCAGCCCCAGCATTTT. Its translation is CASSSDQGFNQPQHF.